This record concerns one TCR beta chain sequence. The sample comes from a study of blood T cell repertoires in COVID-19. CDR3 length: 12 residues. The V end was cut by 10 bases, the J end by 4 bases, with 14 bases between. Germline V gene sequence: CDR1 SGHAT, CDR2 FQNNGV. TCRdb keeps only in-frame clones here, not all; method: immunoSEQ multiplex PCR. The sample consists of approximately 10,000 clones, more than 80% of them appearing once. The chain joins TRBV11-2 to TRBJ2-7; possible D gene TRBD2, 6 bases. The specimen sequenced was peripheral blood. The source is a human donor in a cohort sampled during active COVID-19. As DNA, the CDR3 is TGTGCCACCGCGGGACCCCAATACGAGCAGTACTTC. Its protein is CATAGPQYEQYF. Drawing the rest from reference TRBV11-2 and TRBJ2-7, the complete variable domain is EAGVAQSPRYKIIEKRQSVAFWCNPISGHATLYWYQQILGQGPKLLIQFQNNGVVDDSQLPKDRFSAERLKGVDSTLKIQPAKLEDSAVYLCATAGPQYEQYFGPGTRLTVT.